Described below is a single TCR beta chain sequence and its context. Looked up from germline, CDR1 is LGHDT and CDR2 is YNNKEL (reference sequence). J was trimmed by 4 bases and V by 4 bases; bases with no gene match: 4. The CDR3 is 16 residues long. This record belongs to a study of blood T cells in healthy people across ages. Using a J-beta primer mix together with a sample-barcoded 5' primer, a second PCR was run for roughly 7 to 12 cycles. MiXCR was run by TCRdb on the 5' RACE reads, yielding one entry per CDR3 protein. The sample lists about 780,000 distinct CDR3 sequences, about 59% seen once, with roughly 25% in the top ten.

The receptor comes from a man under 40 in good health. The V gene is TRBV3-1, the J gene TRBJ2-2, with 12 bases fitting TRBD2. The sample taken for sequencing was blood. CDR3 amino acids: CASSLLAGGLTGELFF. CDR3 nucleotide sequence: TGTGCCAGCAGCCTTCTAGCGGGGGGGCTCACCGGGGAGCTGTTTTTT. Using reference TRBV3-1 and TRBJ2-2 for the parts outside the CDR3, the full variable domain is DTAVSQTPKYLVTQMGNDKSIKCEQNLGHDTMYWYKQDSKKFLKIMFSYNNKELIINETVPNRFSPKSPDKAHLNLHINSLELGDSAVYFCASSLLAGGLTGELFFGEGSRLTVL.